This T cell receptor beta chain was sequenced for a study of persistence of HIV-infected CD4 T cells. Of note for this clone: Its antigen remains unknown.

Whole-study findings and limits: CMV- and Gag-responding cells had lower TCRbeta richness than CD3/CD28-responding cells.

Cells were stimulated nonspecifically with anti-CD3/anti-CD28 magnetic beads. Responding CD4+ T cells were sorted by upregulation of both CD40 ligand and CD69. This CDR3 region has 15 residues. From germline, CDR1 is MGHRA and CDR2 YSYEKL. The V end lost 0 bases, the J end lost 1 base, and 10 bases lay between the germline ends. This was the immunoSEQ version 4 assay in survey mode. Genomic DNA was diluted to roughly 10 ng/uL, up to 1 ug per sample. Generated by immunoSEQ multiplex PCR, the TCRdb table keeps only in-frame clones and is missing some. The data hold tens of thousands of clones, with about 88% observed a single time.

The origin of this receptor is an adult woman with HIV who was CMV-seropositive. The source was CD4+ T cells sorted from PBMCs after roughly 20-hour stimulation, collected from a patient who received antiretroviral therapy. The V and J genes are TRBV4-1 and TRBJ2-7, with a possible D match to TRBD1 (6 bases). In DNA form, the CDR3 reads TGCGCCAGCAGCCAAGATGAAGGGGGATCCTACGAGCAGTACTTC. Protein: CASSQDEGGSYEQYF.